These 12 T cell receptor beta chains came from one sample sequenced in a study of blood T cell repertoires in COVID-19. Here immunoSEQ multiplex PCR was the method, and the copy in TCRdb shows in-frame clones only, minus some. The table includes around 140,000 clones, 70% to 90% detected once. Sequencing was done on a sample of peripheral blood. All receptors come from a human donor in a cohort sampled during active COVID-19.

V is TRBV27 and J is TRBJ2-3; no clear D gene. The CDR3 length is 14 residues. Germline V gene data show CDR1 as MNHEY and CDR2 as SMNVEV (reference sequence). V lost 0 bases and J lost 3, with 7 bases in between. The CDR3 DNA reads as TGTGCCAGCAGTTTATCTGTGACAACAGATACGCAGTATTTT. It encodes CASSLSVTTDTQYF.

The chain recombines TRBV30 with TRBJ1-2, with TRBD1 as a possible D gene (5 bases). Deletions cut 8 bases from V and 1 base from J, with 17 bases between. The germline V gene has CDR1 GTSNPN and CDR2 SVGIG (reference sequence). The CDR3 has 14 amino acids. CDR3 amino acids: CAGGDVDSNYGYTF. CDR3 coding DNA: TGTGCCGGTGGAGACGTTGACAGTAACTATGGCTACACCTTC.

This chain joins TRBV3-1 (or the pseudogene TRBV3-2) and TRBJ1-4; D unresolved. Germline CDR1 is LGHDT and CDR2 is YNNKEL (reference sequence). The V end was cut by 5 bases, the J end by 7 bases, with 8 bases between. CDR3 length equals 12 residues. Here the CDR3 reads CASSTGSEKLFF. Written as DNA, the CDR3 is TGTGCCAGCAGCACGGGGAGTGAAAAACTGTTTTTT.

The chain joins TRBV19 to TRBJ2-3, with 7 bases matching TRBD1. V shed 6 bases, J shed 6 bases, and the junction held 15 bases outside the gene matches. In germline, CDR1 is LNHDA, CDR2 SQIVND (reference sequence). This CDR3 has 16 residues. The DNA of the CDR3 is TGTGCCAGTAGGACAACTCCGGGACAGTCCCACGATACGCAGTATTTT. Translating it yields CASRTTPGQSHDTQYF.

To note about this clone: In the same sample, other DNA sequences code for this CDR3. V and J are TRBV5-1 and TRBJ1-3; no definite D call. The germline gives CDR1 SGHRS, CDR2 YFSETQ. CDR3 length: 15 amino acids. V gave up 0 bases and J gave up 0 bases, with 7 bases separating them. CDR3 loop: CASSLDGGSGNTIYF. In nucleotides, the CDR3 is TGCGCCAGCAGCTTGGACGGCGGCTCTGGAAACACCATATATTTT.

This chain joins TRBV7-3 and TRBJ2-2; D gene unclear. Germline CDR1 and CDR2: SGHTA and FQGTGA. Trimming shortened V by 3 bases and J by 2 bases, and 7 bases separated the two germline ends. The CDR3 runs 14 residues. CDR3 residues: CASSFFRNTGELFF. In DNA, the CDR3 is TGTGCCAGCAGCTTTTTTAGAAACACCGGGGAGCTGTTTTTT.

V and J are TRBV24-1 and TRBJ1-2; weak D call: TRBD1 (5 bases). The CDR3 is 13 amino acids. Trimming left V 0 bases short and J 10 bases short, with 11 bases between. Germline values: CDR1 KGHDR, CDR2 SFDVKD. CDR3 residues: CATSDLGGAYYTF. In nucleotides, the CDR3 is TGTGCCACCAGTGATTTGGGCGGGGCCTACTACACCTTC.

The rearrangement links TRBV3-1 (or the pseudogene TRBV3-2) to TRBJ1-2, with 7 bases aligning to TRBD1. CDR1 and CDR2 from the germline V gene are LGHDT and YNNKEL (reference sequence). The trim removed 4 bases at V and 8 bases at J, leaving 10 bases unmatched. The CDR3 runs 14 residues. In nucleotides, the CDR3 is TGTGCCAGCAGCCTATTACAGGGGATGGAGGGCTACACCTTC. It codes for CASSLLQGMEGYTF.

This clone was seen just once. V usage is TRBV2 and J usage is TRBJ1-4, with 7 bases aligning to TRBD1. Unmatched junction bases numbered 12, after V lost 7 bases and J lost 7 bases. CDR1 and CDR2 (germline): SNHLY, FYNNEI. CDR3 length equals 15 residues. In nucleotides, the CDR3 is TGTGCCAGCACCGCCTCAGGGGGGACAGCTGAAAAACTGTTTTTT. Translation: CASTASGGTAEKLFF.

The CDR3 DNA reads TGTGCCTGGGGGGGACAGGGAACCAATCAGCCCCAGCATTTT. This gives the protein CAWGGQGTNQPQHF. The chain couples TRBV30 to TRBJ1-5; 9 bases map to TRBD1. V trimming: 5 bases; J trimming: 3 bases; junction bases outside the gene matches: 5. Germline V gene lookup returns CDR1 GTSNPN and CDR2 SVGIG (reference sequence). The CDR3 is 14 amino acids.

The CDR3 region has the DNA TGTGCCAGCAGCAAAGGGCCAGGGGGCAGGGAGACCCAGTACTTC. It specifies CASSKGPGGRETQYF. The chain carries TRBV21-1 and TRBJ2-5; the table's D call TRBD1 went unverified against the DNA. TRBV21-1 constitutes a pseudogene. There are 15 residues in the CDR3.

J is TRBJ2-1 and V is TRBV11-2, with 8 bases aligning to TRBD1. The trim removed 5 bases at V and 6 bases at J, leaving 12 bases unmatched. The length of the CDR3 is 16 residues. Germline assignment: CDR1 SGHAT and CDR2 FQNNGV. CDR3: CASSPIQGALGNEQFF. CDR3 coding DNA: TGTGCCAGCAGCCCCATCCAGGGGGCCCTAGGCAATGAGCAGTTCTTC. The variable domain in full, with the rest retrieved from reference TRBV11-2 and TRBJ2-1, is EAGVAQSPRYKIIEKRQSVAFWCNPISGHATLYWYQQILGQGPKLLIQFQNNGVVDDSQLPKDRFSAERLKGVDSTLKIQPAKLEDSAVYLCASSPIQGALGNEQFFGPGTRLTVL.